This paragraph reports one T cell receptor (beta chain). The antigen is not known. The isolated RNA, all of it, was reverse transcribed, so expressed TCRB transcripts were what got sequenced. Clones were sequenced by immunoSEQ multiplex PCR, and TCRdb holds only the in-frame ones, with some missing. The table records 900,000 or so clones, around a sixth of them present only once. This sample was included in a study of beta chain features in type 1 diabetes. Whole-study results and caveats: TCRB rearrangement may or may not be influenced by HLA type; here this remained unresolved. Among patients, naive, central memory and Treg TCRB repertoires appeared more similar than among healthy donors. Fewer junction insertions and more nucleotide deletions appeared in type 1 diabetes patients.

The germline V gene encodes CDR1 SGHAT and CDR2 FQNNGV. This CDR3 is 16 amino acids long. Trimming removed 3 bases at V and 5 bases at J, with 18 bases between. It was via CD45RO/CCR7/CD25/CD127/CD95/CD27 that CD4+ naive, central memory, regulatory and stem cell-like memory cells were sorted. The material sequenced was naive CD4+ T cells from blood. The sequence was collected from a woman aged 18-29 years in good health. V gene TRBV11-2 combines with J gene TRBJ2-3; D unresolved. CDR3 protein: CASSFALPRVEDTQYF. CDR3 nucleotide sequence: TGTGCCAGCAGCTTTGCCTTACCTCGAGTTGAAGATACGCAGTATTTT.